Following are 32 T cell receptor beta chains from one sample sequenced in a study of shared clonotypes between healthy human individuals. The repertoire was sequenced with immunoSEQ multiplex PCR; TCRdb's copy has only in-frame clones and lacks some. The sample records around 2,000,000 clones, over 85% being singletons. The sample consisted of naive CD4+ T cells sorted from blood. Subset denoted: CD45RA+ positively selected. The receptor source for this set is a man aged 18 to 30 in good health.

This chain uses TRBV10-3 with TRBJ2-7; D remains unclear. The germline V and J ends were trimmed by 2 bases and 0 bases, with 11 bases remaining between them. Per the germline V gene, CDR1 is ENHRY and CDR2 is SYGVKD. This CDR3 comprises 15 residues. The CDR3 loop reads CAISERDTASYEQYF. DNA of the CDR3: TGTGCCATCAGTGAGCGTGATACAGCCTCCTACGAGCAGTACTTC.

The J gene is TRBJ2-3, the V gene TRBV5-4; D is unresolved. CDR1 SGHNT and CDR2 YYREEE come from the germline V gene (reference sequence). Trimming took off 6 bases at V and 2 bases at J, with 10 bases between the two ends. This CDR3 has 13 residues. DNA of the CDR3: TGTGCCAGCAACCCTCGAAACACAGATACGCAGTATTTT. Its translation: CASNPRNTDTQYF.

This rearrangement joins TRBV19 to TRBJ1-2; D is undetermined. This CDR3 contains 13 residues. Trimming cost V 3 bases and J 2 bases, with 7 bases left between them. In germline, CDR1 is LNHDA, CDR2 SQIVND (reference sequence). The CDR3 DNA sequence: TGTGCCAGTAGTATCGCACAGAACTATGGCTACACCTTC. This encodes CASSIAQNYGYTF.

CDR3 region: CASSQDGVAAVKPSGANVLTF. CDR3 nucleotide sequence: TGCGCCAGCAGCCAAGATGGGGTAGCGGCAGTTAAACCCTCTGGGGCCAACGTCCTGACTTTC. The gene calls are TRBV4-3 and TRBJ2-6; a possible D gene is TRBD2 (6 bases). Per germline, CDR1 LGHNA and CDR2 YSLEER. V dropped 0 bases and J dropped 0 bases, with 21 bases sitting between them. The CDR3 runs 21 residues.

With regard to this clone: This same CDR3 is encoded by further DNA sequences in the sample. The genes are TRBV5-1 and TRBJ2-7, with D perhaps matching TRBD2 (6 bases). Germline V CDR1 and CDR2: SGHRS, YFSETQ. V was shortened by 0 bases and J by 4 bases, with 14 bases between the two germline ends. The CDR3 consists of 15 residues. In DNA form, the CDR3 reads TGCGCCAGCAGCTTGGCCGGGACTCGATCGTACGAGCAGTACTTC. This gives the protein CASSLAGTRSYEQYF.

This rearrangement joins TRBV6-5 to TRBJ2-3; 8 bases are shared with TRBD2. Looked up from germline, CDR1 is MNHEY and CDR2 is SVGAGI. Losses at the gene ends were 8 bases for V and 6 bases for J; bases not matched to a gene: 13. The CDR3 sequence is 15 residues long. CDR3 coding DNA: TGTGCCAGCGGGGGGGGAGCGGGAGTATTGGATACGCAGTATTTT. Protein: CASGGGAGVLDTQYF.

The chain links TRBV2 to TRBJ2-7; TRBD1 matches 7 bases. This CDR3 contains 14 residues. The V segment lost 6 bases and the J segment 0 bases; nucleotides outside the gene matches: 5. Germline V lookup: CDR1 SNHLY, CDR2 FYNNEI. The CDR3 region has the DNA TGTGCCAGCAGAGTTACAGGGGCCTCCTACGAGCAGTACTTC. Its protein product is CASRVTGASYEQYF. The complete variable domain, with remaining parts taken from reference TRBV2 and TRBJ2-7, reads EPEVTQTPSHQVTQMGQEVILRCVPISNHLYFYWYRQILGQKVEFLVSFYNNEISEKSEIFDDQFSVERPDGSNFTLKIRSTKLEDSAMYFCASRVTGASYEQYFGPGTRLTVT.

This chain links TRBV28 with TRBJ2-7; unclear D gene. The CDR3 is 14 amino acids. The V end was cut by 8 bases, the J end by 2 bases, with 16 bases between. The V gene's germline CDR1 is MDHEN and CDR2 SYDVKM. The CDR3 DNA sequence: TGTGCCAGCGGAATTGCACTTCCAGCCTACGAGCAGTACTTC. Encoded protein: CASGIALPAYEQYF.

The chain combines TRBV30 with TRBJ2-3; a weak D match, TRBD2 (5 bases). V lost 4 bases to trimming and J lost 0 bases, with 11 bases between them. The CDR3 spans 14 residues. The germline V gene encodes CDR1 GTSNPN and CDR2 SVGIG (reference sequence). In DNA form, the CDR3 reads TGTGCCTGGACGCTTGGCGGGAGCACAGATACGCAGTATTTT. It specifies CAWTLGGSTDTQYF.

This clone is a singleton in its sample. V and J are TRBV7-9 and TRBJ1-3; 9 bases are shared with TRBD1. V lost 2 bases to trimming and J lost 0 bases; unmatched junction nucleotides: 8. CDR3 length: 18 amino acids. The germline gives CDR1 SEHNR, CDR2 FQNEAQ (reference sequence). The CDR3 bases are TGTGCCAGCAGCTTACGGGGACAGGGAACTCTCTCTGGAAACACCATATATTTT. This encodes CASSLRGQGTLSGNTIYF.

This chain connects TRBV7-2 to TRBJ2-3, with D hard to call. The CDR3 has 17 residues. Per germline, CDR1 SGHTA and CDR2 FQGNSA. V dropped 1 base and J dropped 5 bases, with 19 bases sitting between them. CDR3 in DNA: TGTGCCAGCAGCTTAGATGGCTCCCCTGTGGGTATAGATACGCAGTATTTT. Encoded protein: CASSLDGSPVGIDTQYF.

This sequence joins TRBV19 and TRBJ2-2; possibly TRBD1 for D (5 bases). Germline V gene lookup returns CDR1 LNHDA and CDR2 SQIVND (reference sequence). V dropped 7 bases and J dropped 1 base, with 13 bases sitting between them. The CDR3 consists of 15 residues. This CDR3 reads CASTALDMNTGELFF. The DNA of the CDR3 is TGTGCCAGTACCGCTTTGGACATGAACACCGGGGAGCTGTTTTTT.

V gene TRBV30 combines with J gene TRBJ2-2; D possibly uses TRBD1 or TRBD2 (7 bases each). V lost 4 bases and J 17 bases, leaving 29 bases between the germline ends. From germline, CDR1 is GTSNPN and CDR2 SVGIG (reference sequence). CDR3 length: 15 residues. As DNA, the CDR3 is TGTGCCTGGACCTCAGCAGGGGGGGCCCCCGAGAGGAGATTTTTT. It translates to CAWTSAGGAPERRFF.

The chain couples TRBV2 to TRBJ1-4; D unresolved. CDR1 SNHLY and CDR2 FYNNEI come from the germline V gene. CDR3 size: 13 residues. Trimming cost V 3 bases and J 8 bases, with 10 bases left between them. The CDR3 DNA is TGTGCCAGCAGTGAGCCAGTTAGGGAAAAACTGTTTTTT. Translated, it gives CASSEPVREKLFF.

CDR3 loop: CASSQPGYGYTF. The CDR3 DNA follows: TGCGCCAGCAGCCAACCGGGATATGGCTACACCTTC. The chain combines TRBV4-3 with TRBJ1-2; D unresolved. Deletions cut 2 bases from V and 5 bases from J, with 6 bases between. CDR3 length: 12 residues. Germline-derived CDR1 and CDR2 are LGHNA and YSLEER.

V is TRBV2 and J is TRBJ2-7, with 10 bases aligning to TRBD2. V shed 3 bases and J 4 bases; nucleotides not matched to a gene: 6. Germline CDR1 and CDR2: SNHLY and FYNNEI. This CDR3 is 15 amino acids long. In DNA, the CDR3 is TGTGCCAGCAGTGACATCGGGACTAGCGTGTACGAGCAGTACTTC. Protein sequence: CASSDIGTSVYEQYF.

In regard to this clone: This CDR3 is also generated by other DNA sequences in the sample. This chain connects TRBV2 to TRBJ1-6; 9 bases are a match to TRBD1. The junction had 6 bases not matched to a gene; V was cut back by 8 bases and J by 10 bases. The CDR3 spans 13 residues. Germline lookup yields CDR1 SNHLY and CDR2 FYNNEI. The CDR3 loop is CASSGQGESPLHF. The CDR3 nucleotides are TGTGCCAGCTCGGGACAGGGCGAATCACCCCTCCACTTT.

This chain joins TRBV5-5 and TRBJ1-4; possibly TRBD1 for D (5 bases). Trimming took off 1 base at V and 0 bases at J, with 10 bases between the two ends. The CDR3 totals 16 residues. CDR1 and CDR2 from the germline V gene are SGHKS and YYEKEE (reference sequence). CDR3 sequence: CASSLPSTATNEKLFF. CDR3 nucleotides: TGTGCCAGCAGCTTGCCTTCGACAGCAACTAATGAAAAACTGTTTTTT.

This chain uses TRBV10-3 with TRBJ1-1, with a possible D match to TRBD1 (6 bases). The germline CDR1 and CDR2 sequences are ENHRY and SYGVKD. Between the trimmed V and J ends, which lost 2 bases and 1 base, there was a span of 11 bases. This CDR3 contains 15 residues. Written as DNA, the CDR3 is TGTGCCATCAGTGAGATGGGCAGGGGGAACACTGAAGCTTTCTTT. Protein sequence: CAISEMGRGNTEAFF.

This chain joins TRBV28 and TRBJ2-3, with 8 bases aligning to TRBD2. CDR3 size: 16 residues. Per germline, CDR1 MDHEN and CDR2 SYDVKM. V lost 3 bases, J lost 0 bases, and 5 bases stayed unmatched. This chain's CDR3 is CASSFGKRESTDTQYF. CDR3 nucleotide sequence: TGTGCCAGCAGTTTTGGCAAGCGGGAGAGCACAGATACGCAGTATTTT.

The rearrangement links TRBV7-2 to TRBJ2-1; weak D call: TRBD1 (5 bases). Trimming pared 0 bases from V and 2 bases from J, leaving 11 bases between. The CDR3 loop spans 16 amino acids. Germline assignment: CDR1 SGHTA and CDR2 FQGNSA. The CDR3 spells CASSLALGVAYNEQFF. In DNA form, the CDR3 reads TGTGCCAGCAGCTTAGCCTTAGGGGTCGCCTACAATGAGCAGTTCTTC.

The CDR3 bases are TGTGCCAGCAGCCCGAAAGCGGGGGACACTGAAGCTTTCTTT. This translates into CASSPKAGDTEAFF. The V call is TRBV2, the J call TRBJ1-1; D may be TRBD1 (5 bases). The CDR3 sequence is 14 residues long. Germline V gives CDR1 SNHLY, CDR2 FYNNEI. With 6 bases removed from V and 3 bases from J, the gap between germline ends came to 14 bases.

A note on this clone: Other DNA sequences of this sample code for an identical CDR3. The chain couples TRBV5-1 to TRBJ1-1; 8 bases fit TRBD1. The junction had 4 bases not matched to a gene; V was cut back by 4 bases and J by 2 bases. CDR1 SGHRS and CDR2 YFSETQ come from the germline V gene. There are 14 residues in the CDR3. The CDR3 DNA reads TGCGCCAGCAGCCCAGGACAGGGTAACACTGAAGCTTTCTTT. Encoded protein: CASSPGQGNTEAFF.

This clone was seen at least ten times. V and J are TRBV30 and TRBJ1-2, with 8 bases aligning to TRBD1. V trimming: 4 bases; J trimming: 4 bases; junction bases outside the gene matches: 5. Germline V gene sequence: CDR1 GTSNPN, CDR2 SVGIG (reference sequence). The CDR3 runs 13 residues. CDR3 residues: CAWTGGESYGYTF. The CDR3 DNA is TGTGCCTGGACAGGGGGCGAATCCTATGGCTACACCTTC. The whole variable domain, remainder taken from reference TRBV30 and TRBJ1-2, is SQTIHQWPATLVQPVGSPLSLECTVEGTSNPNLYWYRQAAGRGLQLLFYSVGIGQISSEVPQNLSASRPQDRQFILSSKKLLLSDSGFYLCAWTGGESYGYTFGSGTRLTVV.

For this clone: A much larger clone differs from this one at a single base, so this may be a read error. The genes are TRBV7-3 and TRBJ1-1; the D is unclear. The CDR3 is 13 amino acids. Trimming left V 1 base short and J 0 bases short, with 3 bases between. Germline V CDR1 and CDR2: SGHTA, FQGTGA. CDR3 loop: CASSLKVNTEAFF. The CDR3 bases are TGTGCCAGCAGCTTAAAAGTGAACACTGAAGCTTTCTTT.

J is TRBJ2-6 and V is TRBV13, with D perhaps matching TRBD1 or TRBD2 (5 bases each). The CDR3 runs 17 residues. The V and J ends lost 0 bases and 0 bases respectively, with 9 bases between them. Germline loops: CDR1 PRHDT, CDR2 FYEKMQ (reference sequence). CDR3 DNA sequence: TGTGCCAGCAGCTTAGGCGCAGGGAGCTCTGGGGCCAACGTCCTGACTTTC. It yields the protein CASSLGAGSSGANVLTF.

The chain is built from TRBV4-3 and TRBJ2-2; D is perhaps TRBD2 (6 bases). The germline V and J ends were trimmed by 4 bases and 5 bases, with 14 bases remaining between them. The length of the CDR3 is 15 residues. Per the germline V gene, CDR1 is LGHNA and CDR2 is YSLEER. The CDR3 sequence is CASSPRLEGTGELFF. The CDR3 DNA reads TGCGCCAGCAGCCCCCGACTAGAAGGGACCGGGGAGCTGTTTTTT.

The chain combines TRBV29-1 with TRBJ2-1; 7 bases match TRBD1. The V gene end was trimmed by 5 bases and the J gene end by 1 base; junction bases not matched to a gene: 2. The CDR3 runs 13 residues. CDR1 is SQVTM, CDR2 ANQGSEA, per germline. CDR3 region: CSVRQGSYNEQFF. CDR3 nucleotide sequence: TGCAGCGTTCGACAGGGTTCCTACAATGAGCAGTTCTTC.

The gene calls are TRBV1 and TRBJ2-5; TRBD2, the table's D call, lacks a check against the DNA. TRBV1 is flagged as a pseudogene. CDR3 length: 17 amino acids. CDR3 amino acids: CTSSHRRLAGGRETQYF. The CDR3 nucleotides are TGCACCAGCAGCCATCGAAGACTAGCGGGGGGTCGGGAGACCCAGTACTTC.

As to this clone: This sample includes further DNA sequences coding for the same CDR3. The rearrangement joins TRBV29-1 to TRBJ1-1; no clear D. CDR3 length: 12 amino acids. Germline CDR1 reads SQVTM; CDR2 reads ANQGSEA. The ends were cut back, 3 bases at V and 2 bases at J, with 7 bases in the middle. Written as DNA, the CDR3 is TGCAGCGTTGACTCGGGTAACACTGAAGCTTTCTTT. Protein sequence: CSVDSGNTEAFF.

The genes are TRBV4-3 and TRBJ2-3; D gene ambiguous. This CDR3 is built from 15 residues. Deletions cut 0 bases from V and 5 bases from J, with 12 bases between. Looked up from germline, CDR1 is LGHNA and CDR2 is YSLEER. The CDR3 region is CASSQDWIGGDTQYF. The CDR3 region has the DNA TGCGCCAGCAGCCAAGACTGGATAGGCGGAGATACGCAGTATTTT.

In nucleotides, the CDR3 is TGTGCCAGCTCACCAAGGGGTAGGGAAAAACTGTTTTTT. As protein: CASSPRGREKLFF. The rearrangement uses TRBV18 and TRBJ1-4, with D possibly TRBD1 on 5 matching bases. This CDR3 has 13 residues. Germline loops: CDR1 KGHSH, CDR2 LQKENI. Between the trimmed V and J ends, which lost 2 bases and 8 bases, there was a span of 9 bases.